The rows below give T cell receptor beta chains drawn from one sample of a study of blood T cell repertoires in COVID-19. TCRdb keeps only in-frame clones here, not all; method: immunoSEQ multiplex PCR. Of 300,000 or so clones in the sample, more than 75% were seen once. Sequenced: PBMCs or T cells enriched from blood (not recorded which). The origin of the receptors is a man between 60 and 70 years old who had recovered from COVID-19. The CDR3 runs from the conserved cysteine through the conserved F or W.

v_gene: TRBV11-2
j_gene: TRBJ1-5
CDR3aa: CASSAGTGGWSNQPQHF

v_gene: TRBV9
j_gene: TRBJ2-7
CDR3aa: CASSAGTVTYEQYF

v_gene: TRBV18
j_gene: TRBJ1-1
CDR3aa: CASSPPRGITEAFF

v_gene: TRBV27
j_gene: TRBJ1-6
CDR3aa: CASYLTSVGARNSPLHF

v_gene: TRBV6-1
j_gene: TRBJ2-1
CDR3aa: CASSEALRGEQFF

v_gene: TRBV7-7
j_gene: TRBJ2-2
CDR3aa: CASSLAKGTGSTGELFF

v_gene: TRBV5-1
j_gene: TRBJ2-3
CDR3aa: CASSLDARASNTDTQYF

v_gene: TRBV6-6
j_gene: TRBJ1-2
CDR3aa: CASSYSGASLPGGYTF

v_gene: TRBV5-5
j_gene: TRBJ1-1
CDR3aa: CASSLSRDTEAFF

v_gene: TRBV28
j_gene: TRBJ2-4
CDR3aa: CASSGYGGSKNIQYF

v_gene: TRBV5-1
j_gene: TRBJ2-1
CDR3aa: CASRGSSYNEQFF

v_gene: TRBV3-1/TRBV3-2
j_gene: TRBJ2-2
CDR3aa: CASSPQGVGGELFF

v_gene: TRBV6-2/TRBV6-3
j_gene: TRBJ1-2
CDR3aa: CASSYPRGGDYGYTF

v_gene: TRBV2
j_gene: TRBJ2-1
CDR3aa: CASNSGSSYNEQFF

v_gene: TRBV7-2
j_gene: TRBJ2-1
CDR3aa: CASSTIPGLPLNEQFF

v_gene: TRBV3-1/TRBV3-2
j_gene: TRBJ1-1
CDR3aa: CASSHGGGSEAFF